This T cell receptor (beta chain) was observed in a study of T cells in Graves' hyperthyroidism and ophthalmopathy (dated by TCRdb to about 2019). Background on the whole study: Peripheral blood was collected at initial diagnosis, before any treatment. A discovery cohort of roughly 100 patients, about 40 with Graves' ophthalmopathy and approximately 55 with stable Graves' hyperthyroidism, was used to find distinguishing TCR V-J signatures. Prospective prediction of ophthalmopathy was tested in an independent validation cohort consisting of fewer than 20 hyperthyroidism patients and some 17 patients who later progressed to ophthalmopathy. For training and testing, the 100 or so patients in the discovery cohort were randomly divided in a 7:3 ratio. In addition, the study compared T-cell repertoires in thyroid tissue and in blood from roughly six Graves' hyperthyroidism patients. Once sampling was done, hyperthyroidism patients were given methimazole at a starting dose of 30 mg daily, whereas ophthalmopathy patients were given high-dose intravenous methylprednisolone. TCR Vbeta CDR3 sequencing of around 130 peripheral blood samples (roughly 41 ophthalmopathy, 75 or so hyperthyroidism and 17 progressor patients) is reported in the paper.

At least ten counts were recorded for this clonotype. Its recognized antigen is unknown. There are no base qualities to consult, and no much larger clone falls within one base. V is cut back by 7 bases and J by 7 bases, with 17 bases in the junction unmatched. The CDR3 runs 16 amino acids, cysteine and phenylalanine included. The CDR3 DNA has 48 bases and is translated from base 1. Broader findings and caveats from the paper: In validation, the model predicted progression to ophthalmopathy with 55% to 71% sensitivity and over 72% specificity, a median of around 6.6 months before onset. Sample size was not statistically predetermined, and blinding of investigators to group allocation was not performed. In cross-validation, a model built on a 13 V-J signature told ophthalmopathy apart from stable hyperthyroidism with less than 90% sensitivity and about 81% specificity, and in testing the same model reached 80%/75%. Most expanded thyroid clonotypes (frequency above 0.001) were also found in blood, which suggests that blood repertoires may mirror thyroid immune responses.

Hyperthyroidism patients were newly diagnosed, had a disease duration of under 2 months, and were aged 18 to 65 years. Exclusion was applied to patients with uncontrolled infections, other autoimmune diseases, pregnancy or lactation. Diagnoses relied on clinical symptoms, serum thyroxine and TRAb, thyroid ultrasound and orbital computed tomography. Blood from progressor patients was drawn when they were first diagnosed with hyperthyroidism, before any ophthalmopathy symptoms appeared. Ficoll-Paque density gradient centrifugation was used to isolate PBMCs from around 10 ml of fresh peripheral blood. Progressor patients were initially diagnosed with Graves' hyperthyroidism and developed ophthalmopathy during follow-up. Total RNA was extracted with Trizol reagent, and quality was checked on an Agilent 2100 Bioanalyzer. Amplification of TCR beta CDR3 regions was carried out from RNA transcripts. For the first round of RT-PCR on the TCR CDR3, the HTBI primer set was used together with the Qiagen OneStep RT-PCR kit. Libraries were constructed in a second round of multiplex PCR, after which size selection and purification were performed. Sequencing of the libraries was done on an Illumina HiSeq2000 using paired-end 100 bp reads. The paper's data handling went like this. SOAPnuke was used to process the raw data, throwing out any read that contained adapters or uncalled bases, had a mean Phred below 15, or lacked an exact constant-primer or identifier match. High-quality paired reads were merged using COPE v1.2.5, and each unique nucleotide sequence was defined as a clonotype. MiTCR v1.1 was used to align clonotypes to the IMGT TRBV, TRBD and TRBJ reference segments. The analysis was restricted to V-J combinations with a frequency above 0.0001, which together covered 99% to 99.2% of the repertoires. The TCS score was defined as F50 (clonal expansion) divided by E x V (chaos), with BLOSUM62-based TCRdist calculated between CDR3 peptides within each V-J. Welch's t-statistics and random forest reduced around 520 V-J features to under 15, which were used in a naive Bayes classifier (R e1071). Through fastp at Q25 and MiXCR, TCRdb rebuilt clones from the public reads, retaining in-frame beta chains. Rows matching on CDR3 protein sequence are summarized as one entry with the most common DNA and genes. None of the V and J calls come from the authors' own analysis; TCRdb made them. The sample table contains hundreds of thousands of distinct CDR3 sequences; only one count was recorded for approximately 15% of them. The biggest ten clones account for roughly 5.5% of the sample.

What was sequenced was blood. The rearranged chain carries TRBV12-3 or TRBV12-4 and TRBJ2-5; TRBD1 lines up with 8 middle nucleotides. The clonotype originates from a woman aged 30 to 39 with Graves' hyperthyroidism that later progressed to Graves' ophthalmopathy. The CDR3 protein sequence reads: CASKITGTGLRGTQYF. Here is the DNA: TGTGCCAGCAAGATAACCGGGACAGGTCTGAGAGGGACCCAGTACTTC.